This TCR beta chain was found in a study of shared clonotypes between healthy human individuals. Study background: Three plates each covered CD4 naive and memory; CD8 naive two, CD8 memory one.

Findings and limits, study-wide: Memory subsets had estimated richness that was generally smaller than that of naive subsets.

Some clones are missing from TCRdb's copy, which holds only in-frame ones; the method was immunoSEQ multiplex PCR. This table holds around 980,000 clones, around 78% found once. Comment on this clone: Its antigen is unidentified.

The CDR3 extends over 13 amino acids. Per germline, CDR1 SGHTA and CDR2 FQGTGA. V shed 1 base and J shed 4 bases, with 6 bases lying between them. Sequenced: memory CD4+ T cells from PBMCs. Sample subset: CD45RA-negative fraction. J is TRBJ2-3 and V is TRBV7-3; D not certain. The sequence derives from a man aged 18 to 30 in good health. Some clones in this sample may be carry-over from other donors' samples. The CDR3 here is CASSLKSPDTQYF. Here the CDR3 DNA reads TGTGCCAGCAGCTTAAAATCCCCAGATACGCAGTATTTT.